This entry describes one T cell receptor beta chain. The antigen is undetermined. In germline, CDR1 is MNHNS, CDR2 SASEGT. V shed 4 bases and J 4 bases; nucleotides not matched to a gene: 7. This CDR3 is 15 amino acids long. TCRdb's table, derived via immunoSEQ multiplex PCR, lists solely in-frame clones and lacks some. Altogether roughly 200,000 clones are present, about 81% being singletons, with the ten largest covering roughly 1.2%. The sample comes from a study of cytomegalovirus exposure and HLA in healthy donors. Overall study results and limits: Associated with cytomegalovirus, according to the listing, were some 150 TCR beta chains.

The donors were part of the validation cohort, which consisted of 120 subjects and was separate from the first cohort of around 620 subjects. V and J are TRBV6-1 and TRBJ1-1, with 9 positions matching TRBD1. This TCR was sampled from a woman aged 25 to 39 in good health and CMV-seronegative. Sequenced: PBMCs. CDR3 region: CASSARDRAVTEAFF. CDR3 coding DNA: TGTGCCAGCAGTGCCCGGGACAGGGCCGTCACTGAAGCTTTCTTT.